One sample yielded the 21 T cell receptor beta chains listed below, sequenced in a study of blood T cell repertoires in COVID-19. Only in-frame clones appear in the TCRdb table, and some are missing; sequencing was by immunoSEQ multiplex PCR. Seen here are about 28,000 clones, roughly 70% observed once, and the top ten hold roughly 21%. Sequencing used peripheral blood. These TCRs come from a boy between 2 and 10 years old with active or convalescent COVID-19.

This chain connects TRBV24-1 to TRBJ2-1, with 9 nucleotides matching TRBD2. The CDR3 runs 14 residues. J lost 5 bases, V lost 5 bases, and 3 bases had no gene match. From germline, CDR1 is KGHDR and CDR2 SFDVKD. CDR3 bases: TGTGCCACCAGTGCCCGACTAGCGGACAATGAGCAGTTCTTC. Protein: CATSARLADNEQFF.

This clone occurred many times. This rearrangement joins TRBV19 to TRBJ1-6; a weak D match, TRBD1 (5 bases). Germline V gene lookup returns CDR1 LNHDA and CDR2 SQIVND (reference sequence). This CDR3 spans 12 amino acids. The V end lost 8 bases, the J end lost 9 bases, and 11 bases lay between the germline ends. This chain's CDR3 is CASSTGFSPLHF. Written as DNA, the CDR3 is TGTGCCAGTTCTACAGGATTTTCACCCCTCCACTTT.

The CDR3 loop is CATPLDETSGTQYF. The CDR3 DNA is TGTGCCACCCCTCTAGACGAAACCTCTGGGACCCAGTACTTC. The chain recombines TRBV6-5 with TRBJ2-5, with unresolved D. The V end was cut by 10 bases, the J end by 7 bases, with 22 bases between. The CDR3 consists of 14 residues. Per germline, CDR1 MNHEY and CDR2 SVGAGI.

This clone was seen repeatedly, ten times or more. The chain recombines TRBV3-1 (or the pseudogene TRBV3-2) with TRBJ2-3, with D maybe TRBD1 (5 bases). Per germline, CDR1 LGHDT and CDR2 YNNKEL (reference sequence). The CDR3 loop spans 18 amino acids. Trimming took 4 bases from V and 0 from J, leaving 20 bases between them. CDR3 DNA sequence: TGTGCCAGCAGCCCCTTCCCCCGACAGACCTCTAGCACAGATACGCAGTATTTT. Protein: CASSPFPRQTSSTDTQYF.

J is TRBJ1-1 and V is TRBV10-3; no definite D call. Per the germline V gene, CDR1 is ENHRY and CDR2 is SYGVKD. The CDR3 spans 14 residues. V lost 5 bases and J lost 0, with 10 bases in between. Here the CDR3 DNA reads TGTGCCATCAGTAGGTGGAGGGTGAACACTGAAGCTTTCTTT. Protein: CAISRWRVNTEAFF.

The J gene is TRBJ1-2, the V gene TRBV6-5; tentatively, D is TRBD1 (5 bases). V dropped 1 base and J dropped 5 bases, with 14 bases sitting between them. The CDR3 consists of 15 residues. Per germline, CDR1 MNHEY and CDR2 SVGAGI. CDR3 coding DNA: TGTGCCAGCAGTTACTATGACAGAAGTCCTTATGGCTACACCTTC. Its translation is CASSYYDRSPYGYTF.

The rearrangement links TRBV3-1 (or the pseudogene TRBV3-2) to TRBJ1-2, with D unclear. V was clipped by 1 base and J by 8 bases, with 17 bases between them. This CDR3 comprises 15 residues. CDR1 and CDR2 from the germline V gene are LGHDT and YNNKEL (reference sequence). The CDR3 DNA follows: TGTGCCAGCAGCCAAGCCGCAGGCAACGTAGGAGGCTACACCTTC. Translation gives CASSQAAGNVGGYTF.

This clone showed up just a few times. The CDR3 is CAWRGARTQYF. The CDR3 region has the DNA TGTGCCTGGAGGGGAGCACGGACCCAGTACTTC. This chain connects TRBV30 to TRBJ2-5, with D possibly TRBD2 on 5 matching bases. The V gene's germline CDR1 is GTSNPN and CDR2 SVGIG (reference sequence). The V end lost 3 bases, the J end lost 7 bases, and 9 bases lay between the germline ends. The CDR3 length is 11 residues.

V and J are TRBV7-2 and TRBJ1-1, with D maybe TRBD1 (5 bases). Trimming stripped 1 base from V and 3 bases from J, with 21 bases between. Germline CDR1 and CDR2: SGHTA and FQGNSA. The CDR3 is 18 residues long. Written as DNA, the CDR3 is TGTGCCAGCAGCTTAGGATGGGCATCTCAGGGTGATGACACTGAAGCTTTCTTT. Its translation is CASSLGWASQGDDTEAFF.

The chain combines TRBV15 with TRBJ2-7, with a tentative D call TRBD1 (5 bases). The CDR3 covers 18 residues. CDR1 is LNHNV and CDR2 is YYDKDF in the germline V gene (reference sequence). The germline V and J ends were trimmed by 1 base and 7 bases, with 26 bases remaining between them. The CDR3 sequence is CATSRVAWGTKRDREQYF. The CDR3 DNA sequence: TGTGCCACCAGCAGAGTCGCCTGGGGCACAAAAAGGGATCGGGAGCAGTACTTC.

The chain recombines TRBV5-5 with TRBJ2-7; TRBD2 matches at 9 bases. Germline assignment: CDR1 SGHKS and CDR2 YYEKEE (reference sequence). CDR3 length: 14 amino acids. V was clipped by 2 bases and J by 2 bases; unmatched bases: 2. CDR3 in amino acids: CASSFVAGAYEQYV. As DNA, the CDR3 is TGTGCCAGCAGCTTTGTAGCGGGGGCCTACGAGCAGTACGTC.

The CDR3 DNA reads as TGTGCCAGCAGTTTAACGGGGGGAGTAGCAGTGGGGGCCCAGCATTTT. This sequence encodes CASSLTGGVAVGAQHF. This sequence joins TRBV27 and TRBJ1-5; D is perhaps TRBD1 (5 bases). Trimming removed 2 bases at V and 11 bases at J, with 22 bases between. Germline-derived CDR1 and CDR2 are MNHEY and SMNVEV (reference sequence). There are 16 residues in the CDR3.

In this sample, this clone turned up many times. V gene TRBV20-1 combines with J gene TRBJ1-1, with 9 bases aligning to TRBD1. Looked up from germline, CDR1 is DFQATT and CDR2 is SNEGSKA (reference sequence). The CDR3 extends over 11 amino acids. The J segment lost 11 bases and the V segment lost 1 base, leaving 2 bases of the junction unmatched. CDR3 sequence: CSARGGTGAFF. CDR3 in DNA: TGCAGTGCTAGAGGGGGGACAGGGGCTTTCTTT.

The chain links TRBV11-2 to TRBJ1-1; D uncertain. Germline CDR1 is SGHAT and CDR2 is FQNNGV. CDR3 length: 15 residues. V gave up 5 bases and J gave up 0 bases, with 13 bases separating them. The CDR3 nucleotides are TGTGCCAGCAGCCAGGAGGGTAAGATGAACACTGAAGCTTTCTTT. This gives the protein CASSQEGKMNTEAFF.

The V gene is TRBV28, the J gene TRBJ2-4; D is uncertain. The V and J ends lost 7 bases and 6 bases respectively, with 16 bases between them. CDR1 is MDHEN, CDR2 SYDVKM, per germline. The CDR3 totals 14 residues. The chain's CDR3 is CASNTSTRRNIQYF. The DNA for the CDR3 is TGTGCCAGCAATACCTCTACGAGAAGAAACATTCAGTACTTC.

V usage is TRBV6-5 and J usage is TRBJ1-4; TRBD1 matches 9 bases. The V gene's germline CDR1 is MNHEY and CDR2 SVGAGI. This CDR3 spans 16 amino acids. Unmatched junction bases numbered 8, after V lost 0 bases and J lost 9 bases. In DNA, the CDR3 is TGTGCCAGCAGTTACTCGTACCGGGACAGGGTGAAAAAACTGTTTTTT. As protein: CASSYSYRDRVKKLFF.

CDR3 DNA: TGCGCCAGCAGCCAAGAACCCGTACAGGGGCCTCGTTTCTACGAGCAGTACTTC. It yields the protein CASSQEPVQGPRFYEQYF. The chain links TRBV4-1 to TRBJ2-7; 7 bases map to TRBD1. The CDR3 is 18 residues long. The germline V gene encodes CDR1 MGHRA and CDR2 YSYEKL. J lost 3 bases, V lost 0 bases, and 14 bases had no gene match.

V and J are TRBV19 and TRBJ2-7; 10 bases agree with TRBD2. The germline V gene encodes CDR1 LNHDA and CDR2 SQIVND (reference sequence). V shed 4 bases and J 5 bases; nucleotides not matched to a gene: 8. The CDR3 runs to 15 residues. The CDR3 is CASSTRAGGRNEQYF. The CDR3 DNA is TGTGCCAGTAGTACCAGAGCGGGAGGGAGGAACGAGCAGTACTTC.

This chain links TRBV30 with TRBJ1-4, with D possibly being TRBD1 (5 bases). Germline V gene data show CDR1 as GTSNPN and CDR2 as SVGIG (reference sequence). Trimming cost V 0 bases and J 8 bases, with 19 bases left between them. The CDR3 consists of 16 residues. The CDR3 nucleotides read TGTGCCTGGAGTGTACTGAGTTACACCCGGGGGGAAAAACTGTTTTTT. This translates into CAWSVLSYTRGEKLFF.

The rearrangement links TRBV5-6 to TRBJ1-5; D possibly corresponds to TRBD1 (6 bases). V gave up 0 bases and J gave up 1 base, with 14 bases separating them. The CDR3 covers 17 residues. CDR1 and CDR2 from the germline V gene are SGHDT and YYEEEE. CDR3 sequence (DNA): TGTGCCAGCAGCTTGGCGGGCCAGGGGCTAAGCAATCAGCCCCAGCATTTT. Translation: CASSLAGQGLSNQPQHF.

The chain couples TRBV4-2 to TRBJ1-2; D possibly corresponds to TRBD1 (6 bases). The germline V gene encodes CDR1 LGHNA and CDR2 YNFKEQ. The CDR3 runs to 14 residues. Trimming stripped 1 base from V and 5 bases from J, with 11 bases between. CDR3 sequence (DNA): TGTGCCAGCAGCCAAGGACGGGACATATATGGCTACACCTTC. Its translation: CASSQGRDIYGYTF.